Below, one T cell receptor beta chain is given with its context. Its specificity is not known. CDR1 MDHEN and CDR2 SYDVKM come from the germline V gene. The CDR3 extends over 14 amino acids. This sample was included in a study of blood T cells in healthy people across ages. Study-wide results and caveats: Higher diversity and more naive CD4+ cells were features of long-lived donors, compared to aged donors.

A second PCR of roughly 7 to 11 cycles used a sample-barcoded 5' primer and a J-beta primer mix. TCRdb processed the 5' RACE reads anew with MiXCR; each CDR3 protein has one entry. The table has about 1.7 million distinct CDR3 sequences, under 30% seen once. With each sample, at least 5 micrograms of total RNA were extracted. The sequenced material came from blood. V gene TRBV28 combines with J gene TRBJ2-6, with D perhaps assigned TRBD1 or TRBD2 (6 bases each). This sequence was found in a woman aged 25 to 39 in good health. The DNA of the CDR3 is TGTGCTGGGGGGCCTCCTGGGGGGGCCAACGTCCTGACTTTC. This codes for CAGGPPGGANVLTF.